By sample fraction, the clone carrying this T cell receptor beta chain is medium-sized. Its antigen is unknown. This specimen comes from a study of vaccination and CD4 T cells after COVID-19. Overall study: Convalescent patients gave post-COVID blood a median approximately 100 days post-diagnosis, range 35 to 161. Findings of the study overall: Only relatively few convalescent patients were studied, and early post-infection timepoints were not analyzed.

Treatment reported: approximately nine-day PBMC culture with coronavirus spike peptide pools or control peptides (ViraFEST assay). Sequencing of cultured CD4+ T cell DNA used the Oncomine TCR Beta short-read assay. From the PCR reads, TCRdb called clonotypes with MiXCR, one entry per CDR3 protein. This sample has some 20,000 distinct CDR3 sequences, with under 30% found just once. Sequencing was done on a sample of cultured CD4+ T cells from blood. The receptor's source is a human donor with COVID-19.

The CDR3 nucleotides are TGTGCCAGCAGTGAATTTGGGGGTCAGCCCCAGCATTTT. Residues: CASSEFGGQPQHF. The chain is built from TRBV25-1 and TRBJ1-5; a possible D gene is TRBD1 (5 bases). V lost 1 base, J lost 6 bases, and 7 bases lay in between. From germline, CDR1 is MGHDK and CDR2 SYGVNS. The CDR3 is made up of 13 amino acids.